This TCR beta chain emerged from a study of blood T cells in healthy people across ages. Study results and caveats: Older individuals had lower TCR beta diversity per million T cells (the decline was roughly linear).

PCR was performed a second time for roughly 7 to 12 cycles using a sample-barcoded 5' primer and a J-beta primer mix. TCRdb reanalysed the 5' RACE reads using MiXCR and keeps one entry per CDR3 protein. The sample shows about 1.5 million distinct CDR3 sequences, 35% to 45% of them seen only once. In the case of this clonotype: Its antigen remains unknown.

J gave up 7 bases and V 7 bases, and 9 bases lay outside the gene matches. This CDR3 comprises 15 residues. The sample was blood. This TCR derives from a woman between 18 and 30 years old in good health. The chain is built from TRBV12-3 or TRBV12-4 and TRBJ1-6; 8 bases are shared with TRBD1. The CDR3, as DNA: TGTGCCAGCACCCTGACGCGGACAGGGAATTCACCCCTCCACTTT. It encodes CASTLTRTGNSPLHF.